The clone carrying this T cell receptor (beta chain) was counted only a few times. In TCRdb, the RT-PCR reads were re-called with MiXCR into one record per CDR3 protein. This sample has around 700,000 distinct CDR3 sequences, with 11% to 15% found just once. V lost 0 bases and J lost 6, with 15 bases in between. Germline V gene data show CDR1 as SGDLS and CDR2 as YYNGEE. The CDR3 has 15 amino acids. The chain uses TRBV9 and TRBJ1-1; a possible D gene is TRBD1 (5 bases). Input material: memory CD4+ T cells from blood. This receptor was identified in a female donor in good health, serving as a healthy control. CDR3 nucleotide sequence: TGTGCCAGCAGCGTAGGGGGCCCAAACGAGCCTGAAGCTTTCTTT. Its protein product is CASSVGGPNEPEAFF.